This TCR beta chain was captured in a study of response to subunit inactivated influenza vaccine. Study-wide findings and caveats: Every seasonal influenza vaccination brings in few new T cells, the authors suggested.

The ends were cut back, 3 bases at V and 4 bases at J, with 9 bases in the middle. This CDR3 has 13 residues. The germline CDR1 and CDR2 sequences are SGHVS and FNYEAQ. In this sample, this clonotype turned up a few times. The antigen remains unidentified. TCRdb used MiXCR to reprocess the RT-PCR reads, holding one entry per CDR3 protein. The data hold around 710,000 distinct CDR3 sequences, with about 15% observed a single time. The chain couples TRBV7-6 to TRBJ1-2; D gene uncertain. The starting material was PBMCs from blood, obtained about 14 days before vaccination. The clonotype comes from a man aged 50 to 60 who received an inactivated influenza vaccine. The CDR3 is CASSFSNFYGYTF. The CDR3 nucleotides are TGTGCCAGCAGCTTCTCCAATTTCTATGGCTACACCTTC. Full variable domain (missing parts from reference TRBV7-6 and TRBJ1-2): GAGVSQSPRYKVTKRGQDVALRCDPISGHVSLYWYRQALGQGPEFLTYFNYEAQQDKSGLPNDRFSAERPEGSISTLTIQRTEQRDSAMYRCASSFSNFYGYTFGSGTRLTVV.